These T cell receptor beta chains were read from a single sample in a study of T-cell memory formation after mild COVID-19. TCRdb independently ran MiXCR on the 5' RACE reads; one entry per CDR3 protein. The sample carries approximately 290,000 distinct CDR3 sequences, roughly 15% recorded once. Sequenced material: PBMCs or a T cell subset sorted from them (not recorded which). Receptors originate from a man aged 18 to 35 who had mild COVID-19 (a few samples of this study predate the infection). Cell type and time point are not known. Both conserved end residues are part of each CDR3. Fields, in order: V gene, clone size, J gene, D gene, CDR3 DNA, CDR3 protein. The D gene is left open where the match is weak. Size is omitted from some rows. Given values are once, few, many or a class for expanded clones.

>TRBV7-6|.|TRBJ2-1|TRBD2
TGTGCCAGCAGCCGGACTAGCGGATACTACAATGAGCAGTTCTTC
CASSRTSGYYNEQFF
>TRBV7-2|.|TRBJ2-2|TRBD2
TGTGCCAGCAGCTTAATCGCGGGGGGCGACGGGGAGCTGTTTTTT
CASSLIAGGDGELFF
>TRBV5-1|.|TRBJ2-3|TRBD1
TGCGCCAGCAGACCCGGGACAGGGGGCGTATTAGGTACAGATACGCAGTATTTT
CASRPGTGGVLGTDTQYF
>TRBV4-2|few|TRBJ2-1|.
TGTGCCAGCAGCCACCTTAGCGAGAAAAATGAGCAGTTCTTC
CASSHLSEKNEQFF
>TRBV12-3/TRBV12-4|few|TRBJ2-5|.
TGTGCCAGCGCCCCAGGAGCGGGAGAGACCCAGTACTTC
CASAPGAGETQYF
>TRBV18|.|TRBJ1-5|TRBD1
TGTGCCAGCTCACCAACGACAGGGGGCTACAATCAGCCCCAGCATTTT
CASSPTTGGYNQPQHF
>TRBV5-1|.|TRBJ1-2|.
TGCGCCAGCAGCTTGGAAAGTCGGGGCCCCTATGGCTACACCTTC
CASSLESRGPYGYTF
>TRBV18|.|TRBJ2-7|.
TGTGCCAGCTCACCCGACCCCCTAGGGGCCCTCTACGAGCAGTACTTC
CASSPDPLGALYEQYF
>TRBV7-3|.|TRBJ2-2|TRBD1
TGTGCCAGCAGTCAAAGGGGGCTACTGAACACCGGGGAGCTGTTTTTT
CASSQRGLLNTGELFF
>TRBV7-9|many|TRBJ2-3|TRBD1
TGTGCCAGCAGCCCATGGACAGGAAGCACAGATACGCAGTATTTT
CASSPWTGSTDTQYF
>TRBV5-6|.|TRBJ2-5|TRBD1
TGTGCCAGCAGCTTGGGGGGACAGGGATTAACCCAGTACTTC
CASSLGGQGLTQYF
>TRBV5-1|.|TRBJ2-5|TRBD2
TGCGCCAGCAGCCCAGGGACTAGCGGGATAGAGACCCAGTACTTC
CASSPGTSGIETQYF
>TRBV7-9|many|TRBJ2-1|.
TGTGCCAGCAGCCAGCACCGCCTGGGTAATGAGCAGTTCTTC
CASSQHRLGNEQFF
>TRBV7-3|.|TRBJ2-3|.
TGTGCCAGCAGCCGAATCGGGGGAGACACAGATACGCAGTATTTT
CASSRIGGDTDTQYF
>TRBV5-1|.|TRBJ1-3|.
TGCGCCAGCAGCTACGACCCGAACGGAGGGGGAAACACCATATATTTT
CASSYDPNGGGNTIYF
>TRBV20-1|many|TRBJ1-2|.
TGCAGTGCTAGAGTTTCCACAGGAAACTATGGCTACACCTTC
CSARVSTGNYGYTF
>TRBV2|few|TRBJ2-3|.
TGTGCCAGCACACCCCGGGGGGATACGCAGTATTTT
CASTPRGDTQYF
>TRBV12-3/TRBV12-4|.|TRBJ2-2|TRBD1
TGTGCCAGCACCCGGACAGGGCCCACCGGGGAGCTGTTTTTT
CASTRTGPTGELFF
>TRBV5-5|.|TRBJ2-5|.
TGTGCCAGCAGCTTGAGGGGCTTGGAGACCCAGTACTTC
CASSLRGLETQYF